Following are 31 T cell receptor beta chains from one sample sequenced in a study of blood T cells in healthy people across ages. The authors ran a second PCR of 7 to 11 cycles using a sample-barcoded 5' primer and a J-beta primer mix. MiXCR, run by TCRdb on the 5' RACE reads, gives a single entry per CDR3 protein. The sample has 850,000 to 950,000 distinct CDR3 sequences, around 26% seen once. Specimen: blood. These TCRs come from an elderly woman in good health.

The genes are TRBV20-1 and TRBJ2-5; 11 bases are shared with TRBD2. The CDR3 runs to 17 residues. With V trimmed by 0 bases and J by 2 bases, 8 bases remained unmatched. Germline V gene sequence: CDR1 DFQATT, CDR2 SNEGSKA (reference sequence). The CDR3 DNA is TGCAGTGCTAGAGATCGCGGACTAGCGGGTTTGCAAGAGACCCAGTACTTC. It translates to CSARDRGLAGLQETQYF.

This clonotype was seen at least ten times. The chain links TRBV3-1 to TRBJ1-5, with D tentatively TRBD1 (6 bases). In germline, CDR1 is LGHDT, CDR2 YNNKEL (reference sequence). The CDR3 totals 15 residues. Between the trimmed V and J ends, which lost 6 bases and 2 bases, there was a span of 14 bases. Written as DNA, the CDR3 is TGTGCCAGCAGTCTTCAGGGGTTTGGCAATCAGCCCCAGCATTTT. It codes for CASSLQGFGNQPQHF.

At least ten counts were recorded for this clonotype. J is TRBJ2-3 and V is TRBV4-3; no definite D call. Trimming removed 0 bases from V and 3 bases from J, with 7 bases in between. Germline V gene data show CDR1 as LGHNA and CDR2 as YSLEER. CDR3 length equals 14 residues. CDR3: CASSQDGNTDTQYF. The CDR3 nucleotides are TGCGCCAGCAGCCAAGATGGGAATACAGATACGCAGTATTTT.

This clonotype occurred a few times. The chain employs TRBV18 and TRBJ1-5, with 10 bases identical to TRBD1. The CDR3 length is 18 residues. The germline gives CDR1 KGHSH, CDR2 LQKENI. The V and J ends lost 6 bases and 0 bases, in that order; junction bases with no gene match: 11. The CDR3 region has the DNA TGTGCCAGCTCCGAGACCGGGACAGGGGTAACTAGCAATCAGCCCCAGCATTTT. Encoded protein: CASSETGTGVTSNQPQHF.

This clonotype was counted only a few times. CDR3 protein: CASSRAANYGYTF. The CDR3 DNA is TGTGCCAGCAGCCGAGCGGCTAACTATGGCTACACCTTC. V is TRBV6-2 or TRBV6-3 and J is TRBJ1-2, with D unresolved. The CDR3 length is 13 residues. With 6 bases removed from V and 0 bases from J, the gap between germline ends came to 8 bases. Germline assignment: CDR1 MNHEY and CDR2 SVGEGT.

This clonotype has a count of ten or more. A much larger clone is a single base away; this may be a read error. J is TRBJ2-1 and V is TRBV12-3 or TRBV12-4; TRBD1 matches at 10 bases. The CDR3 is made up of 15 amino acids. The CDR3 region has the DNA TGTACCAGCAGCAAGGTCGGGACAGGGGTCAATGAGCAGTTCTTC. Protein: CTSSKVGTGVNEQFF.

This clonotype was counted ten times or more. V is TRBV4-3 and J is TRBJ2-3; 7 nucleotides match TRBD2. This CDR3 contains 21 residues. The V gene end was trimmed by 0 bases and the J gene end by 2 bases; junction bases not matched to a gene: 20. Germline assignment: CDR1 LGHNA and CDR2 YSLEER. The CDR3 DNA reads TGCGCCAGCAGCCAAGATAAAGGGGCGGGGGTCGGCGGGGGTCTCACAGATACGCAGTATTTT. Protein sequence: CASSQDKGAGVGGGLTDTQYF.

This clonotype was found once. V gene TRBV6-1 combines with J gene TRBJ2-2; TRBD1 matches at 8 bases. CDR1 and CDR2 (germline): MNHNS, SASEGT. CDR3 length: 16 amino acids. V was clipped by 6 bases and J by 0 bases; unmatched bases: 6. The CDR3 here is CASRDRALTNTGELFF. DNA for the CDR3: TGTGCCAGCAGGGACAGGGCTCTAACGAACACCGGGGAGCTGTTTTTT.

As concerns this clonotype: Just one base apart from a much larger clone, this may be a read error. This chain links TRBV6-5 with TRBJ2-7; TRBD1 matches at 8 bases. CDR1 MNHEY and CDR2 SVGAGI come from the germline V gene. V was clipped by 2 bases and J by 6 bases; unmatched bases: 12. The CDR3 runs 16 residues. CDR3 loop: CASSYGGTGRGGEQYF. The CDR3 DNA reads as TGTGCCAGCAGTTACGGGGGGACAGGAAGAGGCGGCGAGCAGTACTTC.

This clonotype was counted ten times or more. This chain connects TRBV20-1 to TRBJ2-5; D unclear. V was trimmed by 0 bases and J by 2 bases, leaving 16 bases between them. Germline V CDR1 and CDR2: DFQATT, SNEGSKA (reference sequence). The CDR3 runs to 16 residues. For the CDR3, the DNA is TGCAGTGCTAGAGATCCCTCCCCCGCCTCACAAGAGACCCAGTACTTC. This codes for CSARDPSPASQETQYF.

Here the CDR3 reads CASSSRGGDGREQYF. CDR3 nucleotides: TGTGCCAGCAGCTCACGTGGGGGGGACGGTCGCGAGCAGTACTTC. The rearrangement uses TRBV7-2 and TRBJ2-7, with 7 bases identical to TRBD2. The junction had 12 bases not matched to a gene; V was cut back by 4 bases and J by 6 bases. The CDR3 sequence is 15 residues long. CDR1 is SGHTA and CDR2 is FQGNSA in the germline V gene.

This clonotype was observed at least ten times. The chain combines TRBV3-1 with TRBJ2-3; the match to TRBD2 covers 9 bases. Germline CDR1 and CDR2: LGHDT and YNNKEL (reference sequence). The J segment lost 4 bases and the V segment lost 5 bases, leaving 10 bases of the junction unmatched. This CDR3 has 16 amino acids. The CDR3 DNA is TGTGCCAGCAGCTTATGGCTAGCGGGGATTGCAGATACGCAGTATTTT. It is translated as CASSLWLAGIADTQYF.

This clonotype came up many times. The CDR3, as DNA: TGCAGTGCTAGGGAATTGTCTGCGGCTAGCGGGGCCGATACGCAGTATTTT. This codes for CSARELSAASGADTQYF. The chain couples TRBV20-1 to TRBJ2-3, with 9 bases identical to TRBD2. Trimming took 3 bases from V and 6 from J; bases not matched to a gene: 16. The germline V gene encodes CDR1 DFQATT and CDR2 SNEGSKA (reference sequence). The CDR3 has 17 amino acids.

This clonotype was observed a few times. Just one base apart from a much larger clone, this may be a read error. This chain uses TRBV7-2 with TRBJ2-3, with a tentative D call TRBD2 (6 bases). Germline lookup yields CDR1 SGHTA and CDR2 FQGNSA. The CDR3 sequence is 17 residues long. The CDR3 protein is CASSRKRGSLSTDTRYF. For the CDR3, the DNA is TGTGCCAGCAGTCGAAAACGGGGGAGCCTTAGCACAGATACGCGGTATTTT.

The sample holds one count of this clonotype. One end of the junction fails to match germline, which may point to a read error. V and J are TRBV7-9 and TRBJ1-2, with D maybe TRBD1 (6 bases). Germline V gives CDR1 SEHNR, CDR2 FQNEAQ (reference sequence). This CDR3 spans 12 amino acids. CDR3 in DNA: TGTGCCGGCAGCGTGGAAGGCCTAGGGGGAACCTTC. It yields the protein CAGSVEGLGGTF.

The chain carries TRBV27 and TRBJ1-4; no definite D call. V lost 5 bases, J lost 7 bases, and 11 bases lay in between. Germline V gives CDR1 MNHEY, CDR2 SMNVEV (reference sequence). The CDR3 runs 13 residues. The CDR3 region is CASSPLRVEKLFF. The CDR3 DNA sequence: TGTGCCAGCAGTCCATTGAGGGTTGAAAAACTGTTTTTT.

V and J are TRBV7-2 and TRBJ2-2; 8 bases map to TRBD2. This CDR3 contains 19 residues. V trimming: 3 bases; J trimming: 4 bases; junction bases outside the gene matches: 16. In germline, CDR1 is SGHTA, CDR2 FQGNSA. The chain's CDR3 is CASSFSSRGTRGATGELFF. The CDR3 nucleotides read TGTGCCAGCAGCTTTAGCTCGCGGGGGACTAGAGGCGCCACCGGGGAGCTGTTTTTT.

This clonotype was picked up many times. The chain has TRBV20-1 and TRBJ2-5; D may be TRBD1 (6 bases). Germline assignment: CDR1 DFQATT and CDR2 SNEGSKA (reference sequence). The CDR3 totals 13 residues. Trimming stripped 4 bases from V and 4 bases from J, with 13 bases between. DNA for the CDR3: TGCAGTGCTACCCTGGGACACCGAGAGACCCAGTACTTC. Its protein is CSATLGHRETQYF.

Comments on this clonotype: This may be a read error: a much more frequent sequence differs by one nucleotide. The rearrangement uses TRBV7-2 and TRBJ1-6; D is unresolved. Germline V gene data show CDR1 as SGHTA and CDR2 as FQGNSA. The CDR3 consists of 12 residues. The CDR3 DNA reads as TGTGCCAGCAGCGTCGGTCGTTCACCCCCCCACTTT. This sequence encodes CASSVGRSPPHF.

Only a few counts were recorded for this clonotype. The germline gene is not matched at one end of the junction; a read error may be the cause. This chain joins TRBV18 and TRBJ1-1; D remains ambiguous. From germline, CDR1 is KGHSH and CDR2 LQKENI. CDR3 length equals 13 residues. CDR3 coding DNA: TGTGCCAGCTCACCACCGATGAACCCTGAAGCTTTCTTT. Translating it yields CASSPPMNPEAFF. The whole variable domain, filled in from reference TRBV18 and TRBJ1-1, reads NAGVMQNPRHLVRRRGQEARLRCSPMKGHSHVYWYRQLPEEGLKFMVYLQKENIIDESGMPKERFSAEFPKEGPSILRIQQVVRGDSAAYFCASSPPMNPEAFFGQGTRLTVV.

This clonotype was detected many times. V usage is TRBV4-3 and J usage is TRBJ2-6, with D possibly being TRBD1 (5 bases). Trimming pared 0 bases from V and 2 bases from J, leaving 11 bases between. Germline-derived CDR1 and CDR2 are LGHNA and YSLEER. CDR3 size: 17 residues. The CDR3: CASSQDRAGTGANVLTF. As DNA, the CDR3 is TGCGCCAGCAGCCAAGACCGGGCAGGGACTGGGGCCAACGTCCTGACTTTC.

This clonotype was detected a few times. Just one base apart from a much larger clone, this may be a read error. The genes are TRBV6-2 or TRBV6-3 and TRBJ2-7; 9 nucleotides line up with TRBD2. The CDR3 spans 14 residues. V lost 7 bases and J lost 3; bases outside the gene matches: 7. Germline values: CDR1 MNHEY, CDR2 SVGEGT. The CDR3 nucleotides are TGTGCCAGCACCAAAGCGGGGGGCTGCTACGAGCAGTACTTC. Its protein product is CASTKAGGCYEQYF.

This clonotype was seen many times. This sequence joins TRBV6-2 or TRBV6-3 and TRBJ2-3, with 7 bases matching TRBD1. The CDR3 totals 15 residues. Germline V gene data show CDR1 as MNHEY and CDR2 as SVGEGT. V lost 9 bases and J lost 0; bases outside the gene matches: 9. CDR3 sequence reads: CARQGQTTSTDTQYF. CDR3 sequence (DNA): TGTGCCAGACAGGGACAGACTACTAGCACAGATACGCAGTATTTT.

A few counts support this clonotype. The J gene is TRBJ1-1, the V gene TRBV6-2 or TRBV6-3; D remains unclear. The CDR3 length is 13 residues. With 4 bases removed from V and 3 bases from J, the gap between germline ends came to 9 bases. Germline loops: CDR1 MNHEY, CDR2 SVGEGT. The CDR3 region is CASSFDTYTEAFF. Written as DNA, the CDR3 is TGTGCCAGCAGTTTTGACACTTACACTGAAGCTTTCTTT.

CDR3 DNA sequence: TGTGCCAGCAATTTTCGCCGGGACTCAACAACCCCATACGAGCAGTACTTC. Translating gives CASNFRRDSTTPYEQYF. The chain is built from TRBV6-2 or TRBV6-3 and TRBJ2-7; D may be TRBD2 (6 bases). V was clipped by 7 bases and J by 4 bases, with 26 bases between them. This CDR3 comprises 17 residues. From germline, CDR1 is MNHEY and CDR2 SVGEGT.

This clonotype has more than one count but fewer than ten. The chain recombines TRBV4-3 with TRBJ1-1; maybe TRBD1 (5 bases). The CDR3 sequence is 15 residues long. Germline values: CDR1 LGHNA, CDR2 YSLEER. V lost 1 base and J lost 4, with 13 bases in between. CDR3 residues: CASSQASGLGTEAFF. CDR3 sequence (DNA): TGCGCCAGCAGCCAAGCTTCAGGGCTGGGCACTGAAGCTTTCTTT.

This clonotype was observed a few times. The V call is TRBV10-1, the J call TRBJ2-6; D not certain. Per germline, CDR1 WNHNN and CDR2 SYGVQD (reference sequence). The V end lost 0 bases, the J end lost 1 base, and 7 bases lay between the germline ends. The CDR3 sequence is 16 residues long. The CDR3 is CASSESKASGANVLTF. In DNA form, the CDR3 reads TGCGCCAGCAGTGAGTCGAAGGCGTCTGGGGCCAACGTCCTGACTTTC.

Many counts were recorded for this clonotype. The chain is built from TRBV7-6 and TRBJ2-3; D not certain. This CDR3 has 14 amino acids. CDR1 is SGHVS, CDR2 FNYEAQ, per germline. V dropped 1 base and J dropped 5 bases, with 10 bases sitting between them. Written as DNA, the CDR3 is TGTGCCAGCAGCTTAGTTACGACATTAGATACGCAGTATTTT. It codes for CASSLVTTLDTQYF.

This chain connects TRBV20-1 to TRBJ1-3; weak D call: TRBD1 (6 bases). The length of the CDR3 is 13 residues. Germline V CDR1 and CDR2: DFQATT, SNEGSKA (reference sequence). V was trimmed by 4 bases and J by 1 base, leaving 8 bases between them. The CDR3 loop is CSATGDSGNTIYF. The CDR3, as DNA: TGCAGTGCTACAGGGGATTCTGGAAACACCATATATTTT.

This clonotype was seen many times. This chain links TRBV4-1 with TRBJ2-1, with 9 bases aligning to TRBD1. The CDR3 covers 16 residues. V was pared by 5 bases and J by 6 bases, with 11 bases of the junction left unmatched. Germline assignment: CDR1 MGHRA and CDR2 YSYEKL. DNA for the CDR3: TGCGCCAGCAGCACAAGCGGGGACAGGGACATCAATGAGCAGTTCTTC. Translating it yields CASSTSGDRDINEQFF.

V gene TRBV29-1 combines with J gene TRBJ2-3; 9 bases are a match to TRBD1. CDR3 length equals 18 residues. CDR1 is SQVTM and CDR2 is ANQGSEA in the germline V gene. Unmatched junction bases numbered 14, after V lost 1 base and J lost 3 bases. As DNA, the CDR3 is TGCAGCGTTGAAGGCGTTGGGGACAGGGAGGTGATAACAGATACGCAGTATTTT. Residues: CSVEGVGDREVITDTQYF.